The sequence of this T cell receptor (beta chain) was determined in a study of breast tumors, draining lymph nodes, adjacent tissues. This clonotype was recorded a few times. MiXCR, run by TCRdb on the multiplex PCR reads, gives a single entry per CDR3 protein. The table has about 22,000 distinct CDR3 sequences, roughly 55% seen once; the top ten hold 14%. Germline V gives CDR1 LNHDA, CDR2 SQIVND (reference sequence). The CDR3 covers 13 residues. Trimming removed 5 bases at V and 2 bases at J, with 10 bases between. The sample consisted of breast tumor tissue. The V call is TRBV19, the J call TRBJ2-7, with D unclear. The clonotype originates from a female donor with breast cancer. Some clones in this sample may be carry-over from other donors' samples. The CDR3 region has the DNA TGTGCCAGTAGTGCAGGTGAGACCTACGAGCAGTACTTC. Translating it yields CASSAGETYEQYF. Combining the CDR3 with reference TRBV19 and TRBJ2-7 gives the whole variable domain DGGITQSPKYLFRKEGQNVTLSCEQNLNHDAMYWYRQDPGQGLRLIYYSQIVNDFQKGDIAEGYSVSREKKESFPLTVTSAQKNPTAFYLCASSAGETYEQYFGPGTRLTVT.